These 27 T cell receptor beta chains were sequenced from one sample in a study of CD8 T cells in ankylosing spondylitis. Via MiXCR, TCRdb re-called the 5' RACE reads, giving one row per CDR3 protein. The data show 40,000 to 50,000 distinct CDR3 sequences, 2.5% to 3.5% seen once. Sequenced material: blood, either unsorted or a sorted T cell fraction (not recorded which). Receptors originate from a male donor with ankylosing spondylitis or in good health (not recorded which).

This clonotype was recorded at least ten times. V usage is TRBV9 and J usage is TRBJ1-2; TRBD1 matches 7 bases. V dropped 5 bases and J dropped 4; count of bases not matched to a gene: 5. Per germline, CDR1 SGDLS and CDR2 YYNGEE. This CDR3 comprises 13 residues. This CDR3 reads CASSARTGYGYTF. The DNA for the CDR3 is TGTGCCAGCAGTGCCAGGACAGGCTATGGCTACACCTTC.

This clonotype was detected ten times or more. This rearrangement joins TRBV9 to TRBJ2-1, with TRBD1 matching 9 bases. Germline loops: CDR1 SGDLS, CDR2 YYNGEE. J gave up 7 bases and V 0 bases, and 5 bases lay outside the gene matches. The CDR3 is 15 amino acids. The CDR3 loop reads CASSVGDRVWNEQFF. CDR3 bases: TGTGCCAGCAGCGTAGGGGACAGGGTGTGGAATGAGCAGTTCTTC.

V gene TRBV9 combines with J gene TRBJ1-5, with 9 bases that match TRBD1. The CDR3 extends over 15 amino acids. Germline CDR1 and CDR2: SGDLS and YYNGEE. V dropped 3 bases and J dropped 6; count of bases not matched to a gene: 7. This CDR3 reads CASSGGQGSGQPQHF. CDR3 coding DNA: TGTGCCAGCAGCGGGGGACAGGGAAGCGGTCAGCCCCAGCATTTT.

There are many counts of this clonotype. This rearrangement joins TRBV9 to TRBJ2-5; 8 positions match TRBD1. Per germline, CDR1 SGDLS and CDR2 YYNGEE. The length of the CDR3 is 13 residues. Trimming cost V 2 bases and J 4 bases; bases outside gene matches: 1. CDR3 in DNA: TGTGCCAGCAGCGTCCAGGGGGCAGAGACCCAGTACTTC. Its protein product is CASSVQGAETQYF. The entire variable domain, with the rest obtained from reference TRBV9 and TRBJ2-5, is as follows: DSGVTQTPKHLITATGQRVTLRCSPRSGDLSVYWYQQSLDQGLQFLIQYYNGEERAKGNILERFSAQQFPDLHSELNLSSLELGDSALYFCASSVQGAETQYFGPGTRLLVL.

The chain joins TRBV9 to TRBJ2-3; D is unresolved. CDR3 length: 16 residues. The germline V gene has CDR1 SGDLS and CDR2 YYNGEE. V was cut by 0 bases and J by 1 base, with 12 bases left in between. CDR3 protein: CASSVESRQGTDTQYF. CDR3 in DNA: TGTGCCAGCAGCGTAGAATCCCGACAAGGCACAGATACGCAGTATTTT.

This clonotype was detected ten times or more. The chain is built from TRBV9 and TRBJ1-1, with D hard to call. Per germline, CDR1 SGDLS and CDR2 YYNGEE. V dropped 6 bases and J dropped 1 base, with 10 bases sitting between them. There are 13 residues in the CDR3. The DNA of the CDR3 is TGTGCCAGCACCCACCTGACGAACACTGAAGCTTTCTTT. Amino acids: CASTHLTNTEAFF.

This clonotype was picked up a small number of times. The chain links TRBV9 to TRBJ1-1, with D perhaps TRBD1 (6 bases). There are 15 residues in the CDR3. The V gene's germline CDR1 is SGDLS and CDR2 YYNGEE. V lost 0 bases to trimming and J lost 1 base, with 10 bases between them. The CDR3 DNA follows: TGTGCCAGCAGCGTAGATTCAGGGGCGAACACTGAAGCTTTCTTT. It is translated as CASSVDSGANTEAFF.

This clonotype has only a few counts. CDR3: CASSVAGAGATGELFF. The CDR3 DNA is TGTGCCAGCAGCGTAGCGGGGGCAGGAGCAACCGGGGAGCTGTTTTTT. The V gene is TRBV9, the J gene TRBJ2-2; D tentatively reads TRBD1 or TRBD2 (6 bases each). CDR1 is SGDLS and CDR2 is YYNGEE in the germline V gene. This CDR3 region has 16 residues. V shed 0 bases and J shed 5 bases, with 14 bases lying between them.

This clonotype has ten or more counts. This chain connects TRBV9 to TRBJ2-2; 8 bases line up with TRBD2. The CDR3 consists of 16 residues. Germline CDR1 and CDR2: SGDLS and YYNGEE. Germline trimming cut 3 bases from V and 0 bases from J; bases unmatched to any gene: 4. The CDR3 DNA reads as TGTGCCAGCAGCGCCGCCGGGGGGGCGAACACCGGGGAGCTGTTTTTT. Translated: CASSAAGGANTGELFF.

This clonotype was seen more than once but under ten times. CDR3 sequence reads: CASSVASSPYEQYF. In DNA, the CDR3 is TGTGCCAGCAGCGTAGCCAGTTCCCCCTACGAGCAGTACTTC. The V call is TRBV9, the J call TRBJ2-7; D remains unclear. The germline V gene has CDR1 SGDLS and CDR2 YYNGEE. The CDR3 sequence is 14 residues long. With 0 bases removed from V and 2 bases from J, the gap between germline ends came to 9 bases.

The gene calls are TRBV9 and TRBJ2-7; D uncertain. Per germline, CDR1 SGDLS and CDR2 YYNGEE. The CDR3 is 11 residues long. V was cut by 2 bases and J by 3 bases, with 3 bases left in between. CDR3 sequence reads: CASSVGYEQYF. The CDR3 DNA reads as TGTGCCAGCAGCGTTGGCTACGAGCAGTACTTC.

In its sample, this clonotype was seen many times. The chain links TRBV9 to TRBJ2-7, with TRBD1 identical over 11 bases. Germline CDR1 is SGDLS and CDR2 is YYNGEE. The CDR3 is made up of 14 amino acids. Trimming took 4 bases from V and 7 from J; bases not matched to a gene: 7. CDR3 sequence (DNA): TGTGCCAGCAGCAACCGGGACAGGGGGAGTGAGCAGTACTTC. It codes for CASSNRDRGSEQYF. The whole variable domain, remainder taken from reference TRBV9 and TRBJ2-7, is DSGVTQTPKHLITATGQRVTLRCSPRSGDLSVYWYQQSLDQGLQFLIQYYNGEERAKGNILERFSAQQFPDLHSELNLSSLELGDSALYFCASSNRDRGSEQYFGPGTRLTVT.

This clonotype was seen many times. The gene calls are TRBV9 and TRBJ2-7; D remains unclear. V was cut by 4 bases and J by 5 bases, with 16 bases left in between. Germline assignment: CDR1 SGDLS and CDR2 YYNGEE. The CDR3 covers 14 residues. This CDR3 reads CASSRSLIENEQYF. The DNA of the CDR3 is TGTGCCAGCAGCCGAAGCCTCATTGAAAACGAGCAGTACTTC.

Ten or more counts support this clonotype. The chain is built from TRBV9 and TRBJ2-1; tentatively, D is TRBD2 (5 bases). CDR3 size: 14 residues. V was trimmed by 2 bases and J by 3 bases, leaving 9 bases between them. CDR1 is SGDLS and CDR2 is YYNGEE in the germline V gene. This CDR3 reads CASSVGSDYNEQFF. The CDR3 DNA is TGTGCCAGCAGCGTTGGTAGCGACTACAATGAGCAGTTCTTC. Full variable domain (rest looked up from reference TRBV9 and TRBJ2-1): DSGVTQTPKHLITATGQRVTLRCSPRSGDLSVYWYQQSLDQGLQFLIQYYNGEERAKGNILERFSAQQFPDLHSELNLSSLELGDSALYFCASSVGSDYNEQFFGPGTRLTVL.

This clonotype appeared many times. The CDR3 spells CASSVGVVGTDTQYF. For the CDR3, the DNA is TGTGCCAGCAGCGTAGGGGTGGTTGGGACAGATACGCAGTATTTT. The chain couples TRBV9 to TRBJ2-3; D is unresolved. The CDR3 covers 15 residues. Germline V gene sequence: CDR1 SGDLS, CDR2 YYNGEE. Trimming removed 0 bases at V and 3 bases at J, with 11 bases between.

This clonotype has at least ten counts. The chain recombines TRBV9 with TRBJ1-3; D may be TRBD1 (5 bases). The germline V gene encodes CDR1 SGDLS and CDR2 YYNGEE. The CDR3 is made up of 16 amino acids. V lost 0 bases to trimming and J lost 4 bases, with 14 bases between them. The CDR3: CASSVDPRAGGNTIYF. The CDR3, as DNA: TGTGCCAGCAGCGTAGATCCCAGGGCAGGAGGAAACACCATATATTTT.

Only one count was recorded for this clonotype. A single base separates this from a much larger clone, so it may be a read error. This chain links TRBV9 with TRBJ2-5, with D possibly TRBD2 on 6 matching bases. Germline V lookup: CDR1 SGDLS, CDR2 YYNGEE. This CDR3 comprises 14 residues. Trimming pared 3 bases from V and 3 bases from J, leaving 12 bases between. In DNA, the CDR3 is TGTGCCAGCAGCGGGCCTTGGGGGGAAGAGACCCAGTACTTC. Encoded protein: CASSGPWGEETQYF. Supplemented by reference TRBV9 and TRBJ2-5, the full variable domain reads DSGVTQTPKHLITATGQRVTLRCSPRSGDLSVYWYQQSLDQGLQFLIQYYNGEERAKGNILERFSAQQFPDLHSELNLSSLELGDSALYFCASSGPWGEETQYFGPGTRLLVL.

The rearrangement links TRBV9 to TRBJ2-3, with D possibly matching TRBD2 (6 bases). Trimming took off 4 bases at V and 1 base at J, with 19 bases between the two ends. The germline V gene has CDR1 SGDLS and CDR2 YYNGEE. The CDR3 is made up of 17 amino acids. For the CDR3, the DNA is TGTGCCAGCAGCCTAGCGCCGTCGGGAGCGGGCACAGATACGCAGTATTTT. Protein sequence: CASSLAPSGAGTDTQYF.

This clonotype was observed at least ten times. The chain combines TRBV25-1 with TRBJ2-7; no firm D call. Germline assignment: CDR1 MGHDK and CDR2 SYGVNS. Trimming cost V 11 bases and J 1 base, with 15 bases left between them. The CDR3 is made up of 13 amino acids. CDR3 nucleotides: TGTGCCGGAAGGAGTGATGGGTCCTACGAGCAGTACTTC. This translates into CAGRSDGSYEQYF.

This clonotype came up a few times. The chain joins TRBV9 to TRBJ2-5; D may be TRBD2 (6 bases). The CDR3 loop spans 17 amino acids. Germline CDR1 reads SGDLS; CDR2 reads YYNGEE. V was cut by 3 bases and J by 3 bases, with 21 bases left in between. The CDR3 protein is CASSGRGGDFWEETQYF. In DNA form, the CDR3 reads TGTGCCAGCAGCGGAAGGGGCGGGGACTTTTGGGAAGAGACCCAGTACTTC. Supplemented by reference TRBV9 and TRBJ2-5, the full variable domain reads DSGVTQTPKHLITATGQRVTLRCSPRSGDLSVYWYQQSLDQGLQFLIQYYNGEERAKGNILERFSAQQFPDLHSELNLSSLELGDSALYFCASSGRGGDFWEETQYFGPGTRLLVL.

In this sample, this clonotype turned up many times. The DNA of the CDR3 is TGTGCCAGCAGCGTAGATCCGGGGACTGGGGCCAACGTCCTGACTTTC. Translating it yields CASSVDPGTGANVLTF. The V call is TRBV9, the J call TRBJ2-6, with D perhaps TRBD2 (5 bases). V gave up 0 bases and J gave up 2 bases, with 9 bases separating them. Germline CDR1 and CDR2: SGDLS and YYNGEE. This CDR3 spans 16 amino acids.

In its sample, this clonotype was seen many times. This chain connects TRBV9 to TRBJ2-5, with 8 positions matching TRBD2. Trimming removed 0 bases from V and 2 bases from J; junction bases left unmatched: 3. Germline CDR1 SGDLS, CDR2 YYNGEE. The CDR3 is 15 amino acids. The CDR3 DNA is TGTGCCAGCAGCGTAGGTAGCGGGACTCAAGAGACCCAGTACTTC. Translated, it gives CASSVGSGTQETQYF.

The sample holds a few counts of this clonotype. The J gene is TRBJ1-6, the V gene TRBV9; D is unclear. The CDR3 length is 16 residues. V lost 3 bases to trimming and J lost 0 bases, with 10 bases between them. Germline CDR1 reads SGDLS; CDR2 reads YYNGEE. The CDR3 nucleotides read TGTGCCAGCAGCGCCCATTTGAGCTCCTATAATTCACCCCTCCACTTT. Encoded protein: CASSAHLSSYNSPLHF.

This clonotype was recorded many times. J is TRBJ1-1 and V is TRBV9, with unresolved D. CDR1 and CDR2 (germline): SGDLS, YYNGEE. There are 14 residues in the CDR3. Trimming stripped 0 bases from V and 5 bases from J, with 11 bases between. CDR3: CASSVGGYRTEAFF. The CDR3, as DNA: TGTGCCAGCAGCGTAGGGGGATATCGGACTGAAGCTTTCTTT.

This clonotype was detected a few times. The V call is TRBV9, the J call TRBJ2-1; 12 nucleotides agree with TRBD2. The V and J ends lost 0 bases and 6 bases, in that order; junction bases with no gene match: 7. In germline, CDR1 is SGDLS, CDR2 YYNGEE. The CDR3 extends over 17 amino acids. DNA for the CDR3: TGTGCCAGCAGCGTAGGTGGAACGGGACTAGCGGGCAATGAGCAGTTCTTC. It translates to CASSVGGTGLAGNEQFF.

This clonotype has a count of ten or more. J is TRBJ2-1 and V is TRBV9; no reliable D call. The length of the CDR3 is 15 residues. The V gene's germline CDR1 is SGDLS and CDR2 YYNGEE. Trimming cost V 4 bases and J 0 bases, with 11 bases left between them. CDR3 protein: CASSHPGRSYNEQFF. The CDR3 region has the DNA TGTGCCAGCAGCCATCCCGGCCGCTCCTACAATGAGCAGTTCTTC.

This sequence joins TRBV9 and TRBJ2-5; 11 bases map to TRBD2. Unmatched junction bases numbered 3, after V lost 0 bases and J lost 5 bases. Germline CDR1 is SGDLS and CDR2 is YYNGEE. The CDR3 has 15 amino acids. The CDR3 bases are TGTGCCAGCAGCGTAGGAGCTAGCGGGAGGGAGACCCAGTACTTC. Translated: CASSVGASGRETQYF.